These T cell receptor beta chains were read from a single sample in a study of CD8+ T cells in alopecia areata. Clones were read by immunoSEQ multiplex PCR, and TCRdb kept only the in-frame ones, dropping some. The sample shows about 190,000 clones, 50% to 60% of them seen only once. The specimen was CD4+ T cells sorted from blood, collected at week 4, from a patient treated with tofacitinib. These receptors originate from a human donor with alopecia areata. The CDR3 runs from the conserved cysteine through the conserved F or W. D genes are given only for firm matches. Some rows have no size entry. The others give once, few or many, or a class for an expanded clone.

>-|TRBJ2-3|TRBV28|-
CASSHRVSLTDTQYF
TGTGCCAGCAGTCACAGGGTATCCCTCACAGATACGCAGTATTTT
>once|TRBJ2-5|TRBV30|-
CAWIPETEGEETQYF
TGTGCCTGGATCCCGGAGACAGAGGGTGAAGAGACCCAGTACTTC
>-|TRBJ2-1|TRBV29-1|TRBD2
CSVRTSGSWYEQFF
TGCAGCGTGCGGACTAGCGGGAGTTGGTATGAGCAGTTCTTC
>-|TRBJ2-7|TRBV18|-
CASSPMRAAAYEQYF
TGTGCCAGCTCACCTATGCGAGCGGCAGCCTACGAGCAGTACTTC
>-|TRBJ2-3|TRBV4-2|-
CASSQVKRLSTDTQYF
TGTGCCAGCAGCCAAGTTAAGCGGTTGAGCACAGATACGCAGTATTTT
>-|TRBJ2-7|TRBV18|-
CASSPRLQGGSYEQYF
TGTGCCAGCTCACCACGGTTACAGGGCGGCTCCTACGAGCAGTACTTC
>few|TRBJ2-7|TRBV14|TRBD2
CASSLASGRARQYF
TGTGCCAGCAGCCTCGCTAGCGGGAGGGCCCGGCAGTACTTC
>-|TRBJ1-5|TRBV30|-
CAWSVQDGQPQHF
TGTGCCTGGAGTGTACAGGATGGTCAGCCCCAGCATTTT
>-|TRBJ2-3|TRBV30|-
CAWSRKGDTQYF
TGTGCCTGGAGCCGCAAGGGAGATACGCAGTATTTT
>-|TRBJ2-7|TRBV5-1|-
CASSLGLANPYEQYF
TGCGCCAGCAGCTTGGGTTTAGCGAACCCCTACGAGCAGTACTTC
>-|TRBJ1-1|TRBV30|-
CAWSVYGRRTMNTEAFF
TGTGCCTGGAGTGTATATGGCAGACGTACTATGAACACTGAAGCTTTCTTT
>-|TRBJ2-5|TRBV2|-
CASFRTSQETQYF
TGTGCCTCGTTCCGGACTTCACAAGAGACCCAGTACTTC
>few|TRBJ2-7|TRBV25-1|-
CASSLDGATYEQYF
TGTGCCAGCAGTCTAGACGGAGCCACCTACGAGCAGTACTTC
>few|TRBJ2-3|TRBV5-6|-
CASSLRGVDTQYF
TGTGCCAGCAGCTTGAGAGGGGTCGATACGCAGTATTTT
>-|TRBJ1-4|TRBV4-1|-
CASSPTKGHYGGEKLFF
TGCGCCAGCAGCCCAACCAAGGGCCACTACGGTGGCGAAAAACTGTTTTTT
>few|TRBJ1-5|TRBV20-1|-
CSAGDGPQHF
TGCAGTGCCGGGGATGGGCCCCAGCATTTT
>-|TRBJ2-5|TRBV5-1|-
CASSFAGGEETQYF
TGCGCCAGCAGCTTCGCAGGCGGGGAGGAGACCCAGTACTTC
>-|TRBJ1-1|TRBV30|-
CAWSLKPRSGTEAFF
TGTGCCTGGAGCTTGAAGCCCAGGTCGGGCACTGAAGCTTTCTTT
>-|TRBJ2-1|TRBV2|-
CASRPAQTYNEQFF
TGTGCCAGCCGTCCCGCACAAACCTACAATGAGCAGTTCTTC
>-|TRBJ2-3|TRBV9|-
CASSAGRGSTDTQYF
TGTGCCAGCAGCGCGGGGCGGGGTAGCACAGATACGCAGTATTTT
>-|TRBJ2-2|TRBV2|-
CASVPTLSGELFF
TGTGCTTCGGTCCCCACTCTATCCGGGGAGCTGTTTTTT
>-|TRBJ1-5|TRBV29-1|-
CSPGVNHQPQHF
TGCAGCCCCGGGGTAAATCATCAGCCCCAGCATTTT
>-|TRBJ2-1|TRBV25-1|TRBD1
CASSEYTQGADEQFF
TGTGCCAGCAGTGAATATACACAGGGGGCCGATGAGCAGTTCTTC
>-|TRBJ2-1|TRBV7-8|-
CASSLSKSSYNEQFF
TGTGCCAGCAGCTTGAGCAAGAGCTCCTACAATGAGCAGTTCTTC
>-|TRBJ1-1|TRBV29-1|-
CSVWSGTATEAFF
TGCAGCGTGTGGTCGGGGACTGCCACTGAAGCTTTCTTT
>few|TRBJ2-1|TRBV29-1|TRBD2
CSAGPGLAGVNEQFF
TGCAGCGCTGGCCCGGGACTAGCGGGAGTCAATGAGCAGTTCTTC
>-|TRBJ2-5|TRBV29-1|-
CSVGFGETQYF
TGCAGCGTGGGATTCGGCGAGACCCAGTACTTC
>-|TRBJ2-7|TRBV15|TRBD1
CATSRVRDSEQYF
TGTGCCACCAGCAGAGTTCGGGACAGCGAGCAGTACTTC
>-|TRBJ2-5|TRBV5-4|-
CASSWKGQETQYF
TGTGCCAGCAGTTGGAAGGGTCAGGAGACCCAGTACTTC
>few|TRBJ2-1|TRBV29-1|-
CSADLGGSYNEQFF
TGCAGCGCCGATTTGGGGGGCTCCTACAATGAGCAGTTCTTC
>few|TRBJ1-1|TRBV29-1|TRBD1
CSVGGDRALHTEAFF
TGCAGCGTTGGCGGGGACAGGGCCCTACACACTGAAGCTTTCTTT
>once|TRBJ2-3|TRBV28|-
CASSGRAADTQYF
TGTGCCAGCAGTGGCCGGGCCGCCGATACGCAGTATTTT
>once|TRBJ2-7|TRBV29-1|-
CSVAWNRGLYEQYF
TGCAGCGTTGCTTGGAACAGGGGACTCTACGAGCAGTACTTC
>-|TRBJ1-6|TRBV27|-
CASSSTETNSPLHF
TGTGCCAGCAGTTCGACGGAAACCAATTCACCCCTCCACTTT
>-|TRBJ2-7|TRBV10-3|-
CAINRDIGYEQYF
TGTGCCATCAATAGGGACATTGGCTACGAGCAGTACTTC
>-|TRBJ2-3|TRBV7-9|TRBD2
CASSLWLAGIASTDTQYF
TGTGCCAGCAGCTTGTGGCTAGCGGGAATCGCTAGCACAGATACGCAGTATTTT
>-|TRBJ2-5|TRBV4-2|-
CASSQDVVVGGSQETQYF
TGTGCCAGCAGCCAAGATGTGGTGGTCGGGGGATCCCAAGAGACCCAGTACTTC
>-|TRBJ2-7|TRBV6-6|TRBD2
CASSYHRGGSIYEQYF
TGTGCCAGCAGTTACCATCGCGGGGGATCGATCTACGAGCAGTACTTC
>few|TRBJ1-5|TRBV19|TRBD1
CASSGTGNQPQHF
TGTGCCAGTAGTGGGACAGGTAATCAGCCCCAGCATTTT
>-|TRBJ1-2|TRBV6-1|-
CASSDMGLGGYTF
TGTGCCAGCAGTGATATGGGTTTAGGCGGCTACACCTTC
>-|TRBJ1-2|TRBV28|TRBD1
CAILRDSDGYTF
TGTGCCATACTTCGGGACAGCGATGGCTACACCTTC
>-|TRBJ2-5|TRBV30|-
CAWSGGRQETQYF
TGTGCCTGGAGTGGGGGACGGCAAGAGACCCAGTACTTC
>-|TRBJ2-3|TRBV20-1|-
CSARTGDTQYF
TGCAGTGCTAGAACCGGGGATACGCAGTATTTT
>few|TRBJ1-2|TRBV29-1|TRBD1
CSVTGTGDYGYTF
TGCAGCGTCACCGGGACAGGGGACTATGGCTACACCTTC
>-|TRBJ2-3|TRBV7-8|-
CASSGGGAALITDTQYF
TGTGCCAGCAGCGGAGGGGGGGCGGCCCTTATCACAGATACGCAGTATTTT
>-|TRBJ2-1|TRBV29-1|-
CSVVHSTYNEQFF
TGCAGCGTTGTTCACAGCACCTACAATGAGCAGTTCTTC
>-|TRBJ2-5|TRBV7-2|-
CASSPDWSSAQETQYF
TGTGCCAGCAGCCCCGACTGGAGCTCGGCCCAAGAGACCCAGTACTTC
>-|TRBJ1-2|TRBV5-6|-
CASSLGANYGYTF
TGTGCCAGCAGCTTGGGGGCAAACTATGGCTACACCTTC
>-|TRBJ2-3|TRBV7-8|TRBD2
CASSQRAGASDTQYF
TGTGCCAGCAGCCAGCGAGCGGGAGCATCTGATACGCAGTATTTT
>-|TRBJ1-2|TRBV29-1|-
CSVGTVNLGYTF
TGCAGCGTTGGGACAGTTAATCTTGGCTACACCTTC
>-|TRBJ1-5|TRBV7-2|TRBD1
CASSPNDRGNQPQHF
TGTGCCAGCAGCCCAAATGACAGGGGTAATCAGCCCCAGCATTTT
>-|TRBJ2-7|TRBV5-1|TRBD1
CASSSSSGTGTHEQYF
TGCGCCAGCAGCTCATCCTCCGGGACAGGGACCCACGAGCAGTACTTC
>few|TRBJ2-5|TRBV9|TRBD1
CASSPRTGGAGTQYF
TGTGCCAGCAGCCCTAGGACAGGGGGCGCGGGGACCCAGTACTTC
>few|TRBJ1-5|TRBV6-1|-
CASSARGDQPQHF
TGTGCCAGCAGTGCGCGTGGAGATCAGCCCCAGCATTTT